The 10 T cell receptor beta chains below all came from one sample that was sequenced in a study of T cells in Graves' hyperthyroidism and ophthalmopathy. The source material, RNA transcripts, was used to amplify TCR beta CDR3 regions. In the first-round RT-PCR of the TCR CDR3, the HTBI primer set was used. From the multiplex PCR reads, TCRdb called clonotypes with MiXCR, one entry per CDR3 protein. The data hold around 600,000 distinct CDR3 sequences, with approximately 15% observed a single time. The sample comprised blood. The receptors derive from a woman between 40 and 50 years old with Graves' ophthalmopathy.

This clonotype turned up a few times. The V and J genes are TRBV7-9 and TRBJ2-7; D not resolved. Germline V lookup: CDR1 SEHNR, CDR2 FQNEAQ (reference sequence). V shed 3 bases and J shed 2 bases, with 14 bases lying between them. This CDR3 comprises 15 residues. Here the CDR3 DNA reads TGTGCCAGCAGCTTCTCGCCCGCAGCTCCCTACGAGCAGTACTTC. Translating it yields CASSFSPAAPYEQYF.

This clonotype showed up many times. The chain joins TRBV30 to TRBJ2-2; 8 bases match TRBD1. The CDR3 covers 13 residues. CDR1 is GTSNPN, CDR2 SVGIG, per germline (reference sequence). V trimming: 1 base; J trimming: 8 bases; junction bases outside the gene matches: 3. The CDR3 coding sequence is TGTGCCTGGAGTGACAGGGGGTTGGGGGAGCTGTTTTTT. Its translation: CAWSDRGLGELFF.

The table lists this clonotype with a few counts. The chain employs TRBV2 and TRBJ2-2, with D maybe TRBD1 (6 bases). V gave up 7 bases and J gave up 13 bases, with 16 bases separating them. The CDR3 length is 12 residues. Per the germline V gene, CDR1 is SNHLY and CDR2 is FYNNEI. The CDR3 region is CASKDLRGLLFF. DNA of the CDR3: TGTGCCAGCAAAGACTTGAGGGGGTTGCTGTTTTTT.

J is TRBJ1-4 and V is TRBV3-1; the D is unclear. The germline V gene encodes CDR1 LGHDT and CDR2 YNNKEL (reference sequence). The CDR3 is 17 amino acids. V was shortened by 0 bases and J by 0 bases, with 11 bases between the two germline ends. The DNA for the CDR3 is TGTGCCAGCAGCCAAGATTGGGCAGCCACAACTAATGAAAAACTGTTTTTT. Protein: CASSQDWAATTNEKLFF.

There are many counts of this clonotype. The gene calls are TRBV5-1 and TRBJ2-3; a weak D match, TRBD1 (6 bases). CDR3 length equals 14 residues. The germline gives CDR1 SGHRS, CDR2 YFSETQ. Trimming left V 3 bases short and J 2 bases short, with 10 bases between. CDR3 amino acids: CASSSDRYTDTQYF. The CDR3 coding sequence is TGCGCCAGCAGCTCTGACAGGTACACAGATACGCAGTATTTT.

The CDR3 loop is CASSQVFAAPYEQYF. In DNA, the CDR3 is TGCGCCAGCAGCCAAGTTTTTGCAGCACCATACGAGCAGTACTTC. The chain is built from TRBV4-1 and TRBJ2-7; D remains unclear. Germline-derived CDR1 and CDR2 are MGHRA and YSYEKL. The V end lost 1 base, the J end lost 4 bases, and 14 bases lay between the germline ends. The CDR3 contains 15 residues.

This clonotype was seen ten or more times. This chain connects TRBV12-3 or TRBV12-4 to TRBJ2-3; 10 bases are a match to TRBD2. The CDR3 loop spans 18 amino acids. V shed 8 bases, J shed 2 bases, and the junction held 16 bases outside the gene matches. CDR3 nucleotide sequence: TGTGCCAGCGCGCTCGGAGCGGGAGGGCCAGGATACACAGATACGCAGTATTTT. This encodes CASALGAGGPGYTDTQYF.

The DNA for the CDR3 is TGTGCCAGCAGATACCAGGGACAACTCACCGGGGAGCTGTTTTTT. It codes for CASRYQGQLTGELFF. This rearrangement joins TRBV2 to TRBJ2-2, with D possibly TRBD1 on 6 matching bases. With 6 bases removed from V and 4 bases from J, the gap between germline ends came to 15 bases. CDR1 and CDR2 from the germline V gene are SNHLY and FYNNEI. The CDR3 loop spans 15 amino acids.

In this sample, this clonotype turned up a few times. The CDR3 sequence is CASSLAGPLGALYEQYF. The CDR3 DNA sequence: TGCGCCAGCAGCTTGGCGGGCCCGCTGGGGGCCTTGTACGAGCAGTACTTC. The V and J genes are TRBV5-1 and TRBJ2-7; D might be TRBD1 (6 bases). This CDR3 has 17 residues. Trimming took 0 bases from V and 4 from J, leaving 20 bases between them. The V gene's germline CDR1 is SGHRS and CDR2 YFSETQ. Drawing the rest from reference TRBV5-1 and TRBJ2-7, the complete variable domain is KAGVTQTPRYLIKTRGQQVTLSCSPISGHRSVSWYQQTPGQGLQFLFEYFSETQRNKGNFPGRFSGRQFSNSRSEMNVSTLELGDSALYLCASSLAGPLGALYEQYFGPGTRLTVT.

This sequence joins TRBV7-8 and TRBJ1-1; TRBD1 agrees at 8 bases. The CDR3 contains 15 residues. J gave up 4 bases and V 5 bases, and 9 bases lay outside the gene matches. CDR1 SGHVS and CDR2 FQNEAQ come from the germline V gene. CDR3 DNA sequence: TGTGCCAGCAGCCCGACAGGGGCTGGGGGCACTGAAGCTTTCTTT. This translates into CASSPTGAGGTEAFF.